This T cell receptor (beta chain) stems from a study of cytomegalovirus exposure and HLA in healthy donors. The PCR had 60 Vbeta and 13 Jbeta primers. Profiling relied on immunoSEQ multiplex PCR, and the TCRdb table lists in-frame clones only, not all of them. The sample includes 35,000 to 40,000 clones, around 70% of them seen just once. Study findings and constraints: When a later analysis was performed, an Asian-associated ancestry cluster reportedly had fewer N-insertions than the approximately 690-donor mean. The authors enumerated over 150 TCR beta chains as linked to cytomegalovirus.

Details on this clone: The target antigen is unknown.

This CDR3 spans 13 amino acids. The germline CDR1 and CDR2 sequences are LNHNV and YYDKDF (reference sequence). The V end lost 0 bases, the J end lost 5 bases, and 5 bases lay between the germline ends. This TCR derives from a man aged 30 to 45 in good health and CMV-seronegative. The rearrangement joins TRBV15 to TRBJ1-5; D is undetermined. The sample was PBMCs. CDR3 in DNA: TGTGCCACCAGCAGAGAAAAGCATCAGCCCCAGCATTTT. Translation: CATSREKHQPQHF.